The 15 T cell receptor beta chains reported below all come from one sample, sequenced in a study of vaccination and CD4 T cells after COVID-19 (dated by TCRdb to between 2022 and 2023). These receptors have no known antigen. The library came from PCR. For sequencing, an Illumina iSeq 100 was employed. TCR sequencing of DNA from cultured CD4+ T cells used the Oncomine TCR Beta short-read assay at the Johns Hopkins FTIC core. TCRdb reanalyzed the raw reads on its own, using fastp at Q25 for trimming and MiXCR for clone calling, and kept in-frame beta chains. Each entry is one CDR3 protein sequence, shown with its most common DNA and genes. A total of fewer than 4,500 distinct CDR3 sequences appear in this sample, around 16% of them only once. Approximately 15% of the sample belongs to the ten largest clones. The treatment or condition label, read with the paper, signifies: 10-day PBMC culture with coronavirus spike peptide pools or control peptides (ViraFEST assay).

The sequenced sample consisted of CD4+ T cells from blood, cultured in vitro. The origin of the receptors is a human donor who had recovered from COVID-19.

Points on this clonotype: This likely comes from a read error, as the CDR3 has no conserved phenylalanine or tryptophan at its end. The chain links TRBV6-1 to TRBJ2-4, with a possible D match to TRBD1 (6 bases). CDR1 MNHNS and CDR2 SASEGT come from the germline V gene. V gave up 2 bases and J gave up 6 bases, with 11 bases separating them. The CDR3 consists of 14 residues. For the CDR3, the DNA is TGTGCCAGCAGTGAAACAGGGCCAGCAAACATTCAGTACTCC. It codes for CASSETGPANIQYS.

The chain recombines TRBV9 with TRBJ2-7; D perhaps matches TRBD2 (7 bases). The CDR3 consists of 17 residues. V lost 0 bases, J lost 6 bases, and 22 bases lay in between. Per the germline V gene, CDR1 is SGDLS and CDR2 is YYNGEE. The CDR3 coding sequence is TGTGCCAGCAGCGTAGGCGGTGGGCGGGGGCCGAAGGGCGAGCAGTACTTC. It yields the protein CASSVGGGRGPKGEQYF.

This clonotype was detected only a few times. The chain combines TRBV30 with TRBJ1-1, with unresolved D. CDR3 size: 13 residues. The germline V and J ends were trimmed by 0 bases and 1 base, with 6 bases remaining between them. Per the germline V gene, CDR1 is GTSNPN and CDR2 is SVGIG (reference sequence). The CDR3 DNA reads TGTGCCTGGAGTGTGCAGCGGAACACTGAAGCTTTCTTT. It translates to CAWSVQRNTEAFF.

Within the sample, this clonotype is medium-sized. The gene calls are TRBV6-5 and TRBJ1-6; D is perhaps TRBD1 (5 bases). CDR3 length equals 15 residues. The germline V gene encodes CDR1 MNHEY and CDR2 SVGAGI. V lost 4 bases, J lost 9 bases, and 16 bases lay in between. The CDR3 sequence: CASSLDGGTSSPLHF. CDR3 bases: TGTGCCAGCAGTTTGGATGGCGGGACTAGTTCACCCCTCCACTTT.

This clonotype was detected a few times. The chain recombines TRBV30 with TRBJ1-2; unclear D gene. Trimming cost V 3 bases and J 8 bases, with 16 bases left between them. The V gene's germline CDR1 is GTSNPN and CDR2 SVGIG (reference sequence). The CDR3 consists of 13 residues. The CDR3 DNA sequence: TGTGCCTGGAGCTCCGAGGCAGCACAGGGCTACACCTTC. It codes for CAWSSEAAQGYTF.

This clonotype was counted only a few times. V and J are TRBV11-2 and TRBJ2-1; no clear D gene. Germline CDR1 and CDR2: SGHAT and FQNNGV. This CDR3 has 14 amino acids. The V and J ends lost 3 bases and 8 bases respectively, with 14 bases between them. Here the CDR3 DNA reads TGTGCCAGCAGCTTGCTAGGCCGGTGGGATGAGCAGTTCTTC. As protein: CASSLLGRWDEQFF.

This clonotype is categorized as medium-sized. The chain joins TRBV6-1 to TRBJ2-3; TRBD1 or TRBD2 may be the D gene (5 bases each). The CDR3 sequence is 14 residues long. V lost 8 bases and J lost 6, with 18 bases in between. CDR1 and CDR2 from the germline V gene are MNHNS and SASEGT. The chain's CDR3 is CASSPNGGRDTQYF. CDR3 in DNA: TGTGCCAGCTCCCCCAATGGGGGAAGGGATACGCAGTATTTT.

The chain has TRBV30 and TRBJ1-6; D is unclear. The CDR3 is made up of 14 amino acids. Between the trimmed V and J ends, which lost 2 bases and 15 bases, there was a span of 20 bases. Germline V lookup: CDR1 GTSNPN, CDR2 SVGIG (reference sequence). The CDR3 spells CAWSRRWELFVLHF. DNA for the CDR3: TGTGCCTGGAGTAGGAGGTGGGAACTTTTTGTCCTCCACTTT.

This clonotype was found a few times. The junction and the germline gene differ at one end; a read error may be behind it. This chain joins TRBV12-3 or TRBV12-4 and TRBJ1-2; no clear D gene. This CDR3 comprises 14 residues. CDR3 nucleotide sequence: TGTGCCAGCAGTCCTATTGGGCTCATGTATGCCTACACCTTC. Encoded protein: CASSPIGLMYAYTF.

The V and J genes are TRBV18 and TRBJ2-2; possible D gene TRBD2, 6 bases. V lost 8 bases, J lost 5 bases, and 15 bases lay in between. There are 14 residues in the CDR3. Germline CDR1 and CDR2: KGHSH and LQKENI. CDR3 in DNA: TGTGCCAGCACCCCTGGGACTGGAACCGGGGAGCTGTTTTTT. Its protein is CASTPGTGTGELFF.

V is TRBV4-2 and J is TRBJ2-1; D is undetermined. Per germline, CDR1 LGHNA and CDR2 YNFKEQ. This CDR3 contains 11 residues. Trimming pared 2 bases from V and 8 bases from J, leaving 4 bases between. The CDR3 DNA follows: TGTGCCAGCAGCCAACGGTATGAGCAGTTCTTC. Protein: CASSQRYEQFF.

This clonotype was counted between two and nine times. The chain has TRBV12-3 or TRBV12-4 and TRBJ2-3, with D tentatively TRBD2 (6 bases). This CDR3 has 18 amino acids. Trimming took 0 bases from V and 2 from J, leaving 18 bases between them. CDR3 sequence reads: CASSLAGTGVGYTDTQYF. DNA of the CDR3: TGTGCCAGCAGTTTAGCCGGGACGGGAGTAGGCTACACAGATACGCAGTATTTT.

The chain joins TRBV6-1 to TRBJ2-2, with 9 bases aligning to TRBD1. V shed 6 bases, J shed 2 bases, and the junction held 7 bases outside the gene matches. CDR1 and CDR2 from the germline V gene are MNHNS and SASEGT. The CDR3 loop spans 16 amino acids. The CDR3 region has the DNA TGTGCCAGCAGAGGGGACAGGGCGGCAAACACCGGGGAGCTGTTTTTT. Amino acid sequence: CASRGDRAANTGELFF.

This clonotype qualifies as medium-sized. The V call is TRBV30, the J call TRBJ1-2, with TRBD1 matching 8 bases. The germline V gene encodes CDR1 GTSNPN and CDR2 SVGIG (reference sequence). The CDR3 runs 13 residues. V was clipped by 4 bases and J by 0 bases; unmatched bases: 1. CDR3 in DNA: TGTGCCTGGACCAGGGGGCCTAACTATGGCTACACCTTC. Translation: CAWTRGPNYGYTF.

This clonotype has only one observation. V gene TRBV3-1 combines with J gene TRBJ1-1; D is unresolved. Per germline, CDR1 LGHDT and CDR2 YNNKEL (reference sequence). The CDR3 covers 14 residues. V was clipped by 1 base and J by 2 bases, with 8 bases between them. This chain's CDR3 is CASSQVGSNTEAFF. The CDR3 DNA is TGTGCCAGCAGCCAAGTGGGCAGTAACACTGAAGCTTTCTTT. The full variable domain, completed using reference TRBV3-1 and TRBJ1-1, is DTAVSQTPKYLVTQMGNDKSIKCEQNLGHDTMYWYKQDSKKFLKIMFSYNNKELIINETVPNRFSPKSPDKAHLNLHINSLELGDSAVYFCASSQVGSNTEAFFGQGTRLTVV.